The T cell receptor beta chain described here comes from a study of beta chain features in type 1 diabetes. This clone was detected only a few times. Its target is unknown. J lost 9 bases, V lost 0 bases, and 4 bases had no gene match. Germline values: CDR1 LGHNA, CDR2 YSLEER. There are 16 residues in the CDR3. Sequenced material consisted of expressed TCRB transcripts (all of the isolated RNA was reverse transcribed). Produced via immunoSEQ multiplex PCR; TCRdb's table is partial and in-frame only. The sample includes about 120,000 clones, 16% seen only once; the top ten take 2% to 3%. Overall study results and limits: Type 1 diabetes patients had TCRB CDR3s that were shorter (moderately but significantly so) in all four CD4+ subsets.

Sequencing was done on a sample of central memory CD4+ T cells from blood. V is TRBV4-3 and J is TRBJ1-6, with 11 bases fitting TRBD1. The TCR originated in a young man with type 1 diabetes. CDR3 sequence (DNA): TGCGCCAGCAGCCAAGAAGGGACAGGGGGTTTTTCACCCCTCCACTTT. Translated: CASSQEGTGGFSPLHF.